The clone carrying this T cell receptor (beta chain) was picked up a small number of times. Its target is not known. These data belong to a study of identical twins. Findings and limits, study-wide: Models, which agreed with sharing between unrelated individuals, nonetheless underestimated the out-of-frame TCR alpha sharing seen in monozygotic twins.

A universal primer site came from template switching; cDNA carried unique molecular identifiers. TCRdb analysed the 5' RACE reads with MiXCR anew, one entry per CDR3 protein. This sample yields a few hundred thousand distinct CDR3 sequences, of which 20% to 25% are seen a single time; 2.5% to 3.5% belongs to the top ten. The CDR3 has 15 amino acids. V was trimmed by 3 bases and J by 3 bases, leaving 18 bases between them. Germline-derived CDR1 and CDR2 are SQVTM and ANQGSEA. Separately, the same data were catalogued under a study of T cells expressing NK-cell markers. That work contributes: For a handful of donors, these clonotypes were likewise the leading ones in the CD3+CD56-NKG2C+ fraction.

The sample comprised CD4+ T cells sorted from blood. The V gene is TRBV29-1, the J gene TRBJ2-7; tentatively, D is TRBD1 (6 bases). This TCR was sampled from a young woman in good health. The CDR3 nucleotides are TGCAGCGTTGACCTTAACCAGGGGTCTGTCTACGAGCAGTACTTC. This gives the protein CSVDLNQGSVYEQYF.